These T cell receptor beta chains were read from a single sample in a study of T cells in Graves' hyperthyroidism and ophthalmopathy. One entry per CDR3 protein results from TCRdb running MiXCR on the multiplex PCR reads. The sample records some 620,000 distinct CDR3 sequences, around 15% being singletons. Sequenced: blood. These TCRs come from a woman in her 30s with Graves' hyperthyroidism. Both conserved end residues are part of each CDR3. D genes are given only for firm matches. Size is stated for part of the rows, as once, few or many counts, or as a class when the clone is expanded.

v_gene: TRBV28
abundance: NA
d_gene: NA
j_gene: TRBJ2-7
CDR3nt: TGTGCCAGCAGTTTATTTGGGCGGGGGCAGGGGGGACTCTACGAGCAGTACTTC
CDR3aa: CASSLFGRGQGGLYEQYF

v_gene: TRBV11-2
abundance: many
d_gene: NA
j_gene: TRBJ2-1
CDR3nt: TGTGCCAGCAGCTTAGGGTTTGCTCGTGAGCAGTTCTTC
CDR3aa: CASSLGFAREQFF

v_gene: TRBV6-1
abundance: NA
d_gene: NA
j_gene: TRBJ2-3
CDR3nt: TGTGCCAGCAGTTCCTTCGCCCCTAGGCGGGGCACAGATACGCAGTATTTT
CDR3aa: CASSSFAPRRGTDTQYF

v_gene: TRBV20-1
abundance: few
d_gene: TRBD1
j_gene: TRBJ2-2
CDR3nt: TGCAGTGCTGGTCAGGGGGCGAAAACCGGGGAGCTGTTTTTT
CDR3aa: CSAGQGAKTGELFF

v_gene: TRBV14
abundance: NA
d_gene: NA
j_gene: TRBJ2-1
CDR3nt: TGTGCCAGCAGCCAATGGGAAGGTCCCGAGCAGTTCTTC
CDR3aa: CASSQWEGPEQFF

v_gene: TRBV4-2
abundance: NA
d_gene: NA
j_gene: TRBJ2-7
CDR3nt: TGTGCCAGCAGCCAAGCGTTATGGGGGGCGACTAGGTCCTACCAGCAGTACTTC
CDR3aa: CASSQALWGATRSYQQYF

v_gene: TRBV19
abundance: NA
d_gene: NA
j_gene: TRBJ1-5
CDR3nt: TGTGCCAGTAGTAATGCCCTCAGGGTTGGCAATCAGCCCCAGCATTTT
CDR3aa: CASSNALRVGNQPQHF

v_gene: TRBV9
abundance: NA
d_gene: NA
j_gene: TRBJ2-1
CDR3nt: TGTGCCAGCAGCGATTCCAGCGGGTTCTACAATGAGCAGTTCTTC
CDR3aa: CASSDSSGFYNEQFF

v_gene: TRBV2
abundance: NA
d_gene: TRBD1
j_gene: TRBJ2-4
CDR3nt: TGTGCCAGCAGTGAAGACAGGGGACCCCCTGCCAAAAACATTCAGTACTTC
CDR3aa: CASSEDRGPPAKNIQYF

v_gene: TRBV2
abundance: NA
d_gene: TRBD1
j_gene: TRBJ1-1
CDR3nt: TGTGCCAGCAGTGGTCAGGGGGGTTCCACTGAAGCTTTCTTT
CDR3aa: CASSGQGGSTEAFF

v_gene: TRBV11-1
abundance: few
d_gene: TRBD2
j_gene: TRBJ2-7
CDR3nt: TGTGCCAGTAGTCGGCGCGGGGGGGGGATCTACGAGCAGTACTTC
CDR3aa: CASSRRGGGIYEQYF

v_gene: TRBV9
abundance: many
d_gene: NA
j_gene: TRBJ2-3
CDR3nt: TGTGCCAGCAGCGTAGATGGGACAAGTACGCAGTATTTT
CDR3aa: CASSVDGTSTQYF

v_gene: TRBV5-6
abundance: NA
d_gene: TRBD1
j_gene: TRBJ2-7
CDR3nt: TGTGCCAGCAGCGGGCTGGGACAGGGACTCTACGAGCAGTACTTC
CDR3aa: CASSGLGQGLYEQYF

v_gene: TRBV28
abundance: many
d_gene: NA
j_gene: TRBJ1-3
CDR3nt: TGTGCCAGCATGGACGGGAGTAGTGGAAACACCATATATTTT
CDR3aa: CASMDGSSGNTIYF

v_gene: TRBV6-1
abundance: many
d_gene: NA
j_gene: TRBJ1-1
CDR3nt: TGTGCCAGCAGCCGAGGTACTTCGCACACGGCTTTCTTT
CDR3aa: CASSRGTSHTAFF

v_gene: TRBV12-3/TRBV12-4
abundance: few
d_gene: TRBD2
j_gene: TRBJ2-1
CDR3nt: TGTGCCAGCAGTTTAGCGTCGATTAGCGGGAGCTCTAGGAACAATGAGCAGTTCTTC
CDR3aa: CASSLASISGSSRNNEQFF

v_gene: TRBV19
abundance: once
d_gene: TRBD2
j_gene: TRBJ2-7
CDR3nt: TGTGCCAGTAGTCCCCGGACTAGCGGGAGAGATGAGCAGTACTTC
CDR3aa: CASSPRTSGRDEQYF

v_gene: TRBV3-1
abundance: many
d_gene: NA
j_gene: TRBJ2-7
CDR3nt: TGTGCCAGCAGCCATCAGGGCTCCTACGAGCAGTACTTC
CDR3aa: CASSHQGSYEQYF

v_gene: TRBV30
abundance: many
d_gene: NA
j_gene: TRBJ2-1
CDR3nt: TGTGCCTGGACGTCAGACGGTGGGACCTACAATGAGCAGTTCTTC
CDR3aa: CAWTSDGGTYNEQFF

v_gene: TRBV27
abundance: few
d_gene: TRBD1
j_gene: TRBJ1-2
CDR3nt: TGTGCCAGCAGTTTTGGGGCAGGGGGCTATGGCTACACCTTC
CDR3aa: CASSFGAGGYGYTF

v_gene: TRBV28
abundance: many
d_gene: NA
j_gene: TRBJ2-7
CDR3nt: TGTGCCAGCAGTTTGCCCTACGAGTTAGGGCAGTACTTC
CDR3aa: CASSLPYELGQYF

v_gene: TRBV12-3/TRBV12-4
abundance: many
d_gene: NA
j_gene: TRBJ2-3
CDR3nt: TGTGCCAGCAGTCCCCGGACAGTCTTTAACACAGATACGCAGTATTTT
CDR3aa: CASSPRTVFNTDTQYF

v_gene: TRBV2
abundance: many
d_gene: TRBD2
j_gene: TRBJ2-7
CDR3nt: TGTGCCAGCAGTCTGGGCAGGGAGGGTGAGCAGTACTTC
CDR3aa: CASSLGREGEQYF

v_gene: TRBV12-3/TRBV12-4
abundance: many
d_gene: NA
j_gene: TRBJ1-2
CDR3nt: TGTGCCAGCAGCCCGGGACCGTTGGCGGGCTACACCTTC
CDR3aa: CASSPGPLAGYTF

v_gene: TRBV7-9
abundance: many
d_gene: NA
j_gene: TRBJ2-5
CDR3nt: TGTGCCAGCAGCTTAGGAACCCAGGGAGGGGGCCAAGAGACCCAGTACTTC
CDR3aa: CASSLGTQGGGQETQYF

v_gene: TRBV7-9
abundance: NA
d_gene: NA
j_gene: TRBJ1-2
CDR3nt: TGTGCCAGCACCACACCCCAAAAGGGCTACACCTTC
CDR3aa: CASTTPQKGYTF

v_gene: TRBV5-5
abundance: NA
d_gene: NA
j_gene: TRBJ1-4
CDR3nt: TGTGCCAGCAGCAGGGTCTCAACTAATGAAAAACTGTTTTTT
CDR3aa: CASSRVSTNEKLFF

v_gene: TRBV6-5
abundance: few
d_gene: NA
j_gene: TRBJ2-2
CDR3nt: TGTGCCAGCAGTTACAGACAGGGAGGGACCGGGGAGCTGTTTTTT
CDR3aa: CASSYRQGGTGELFF

v_gene: TRBV20-1
abundance: many
d_gene: NA
j_gene: TRBJ2-5
CDR3nt: TGCAGTGCTAGAGCCGAGTCGGGAGTAGGGGAGACCCAGTACTTC
CDR3aa: CSARAESGVGETQYF